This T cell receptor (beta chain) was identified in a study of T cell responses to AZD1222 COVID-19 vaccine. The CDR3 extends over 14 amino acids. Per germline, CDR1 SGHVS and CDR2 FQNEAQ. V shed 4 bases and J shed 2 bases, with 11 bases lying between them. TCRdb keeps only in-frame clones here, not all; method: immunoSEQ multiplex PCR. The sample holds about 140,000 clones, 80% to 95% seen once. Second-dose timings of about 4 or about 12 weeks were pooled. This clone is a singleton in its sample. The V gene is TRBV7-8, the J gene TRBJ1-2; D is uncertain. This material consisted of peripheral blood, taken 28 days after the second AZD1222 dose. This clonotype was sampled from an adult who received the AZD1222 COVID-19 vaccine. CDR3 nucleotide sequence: TGTGCCAGCAGCTCAAACCCGGGAAACTATGGCTACACCTTC. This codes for CASSSNPGNYGYTF.